A single sample gave rise to the 27 T cell receptor beta chains below, sequenced in a study of breast tumors, draining lymph nodes, adjacent tissues. TCRdb re-called the multiplex PCR reads through MiXCR, storing one row per CDR3 protein. The top ten hold more than 4% of the sample, which has 190,000 or so distinct CDR3 sequences, around a third seen once. Axillary draining lymph nodes of breast cancer patients supplied the node samples. Specimen: axillary lymph node tissue. The receptors shown here come from a female donor with breast cancer. Some clones in this sample may be carry-over from other donors' samples.

The table lists this clonotype with many counts. CDR3 sequence reads: CSASVTRLAGELFF. DNA for the CDR3: TGCAGTGCTAGTGTGACTAGGTTAGCCGGGGAGCTGTTTTTT. The J gene is TRBJ2-2, the V gene TRBV20-1; D may be TRBD2 (6 bases). Germline-derived CDR1 and CDR2 are DFQATT and SNEGSKA (reference sequence). The V end lost 3 bases, the J end lost 6 bases, and 14 bases lay between the germline ends. The CDR3 sequence is 14 residues long.

The rearrangement uses TRBV10-2 and TRBJ1-6, with 8 bases identical to TRBD1. The CDR3 extends over 13 amino acids. Germline-derived CDR1 and CDR2 are WSHSY and SAAADI. V was pared by 9 bases and J by 9 bases, with 7 bases of the junction left unmatched. CDR3 region: CASKGQGGSPLHF. The CDR3 nucleotides are TGCGCCAGTAAAGGACAGGGAGGTTCACCCCTCCACTTT.

In its sample, this clonotype was seen a few times. This chain connects TRBV4-1 to TRBJ1-1; maybe TRBD1 (5 bases). This CDR3 comprises 15 residues. Trimming took off 0 bases at V and 10 bases at J, with 18 bases between the two ends. CDR1 is MGHRA and CDR2 is YSYEKL in the germline V gene. The CDR3 region has the DNA TGCGCCAGCAGCCAAGATTCCACAGGTTCGTCGAGAGCTTTCTTT. Its translation is CASSQDSTGSSRAFF.

For this clonotype: A much larger clone lies a single base off, so this may be a read error. It is unclear where the CDR3 begins or ends on the DNA, so no DNA is shown, and the CDR3 is as TCRdb lists it. The chain links TRBV7-2 to TRBJ2-6. Germline assignment: CDR1 SGHTA and CDR2 FQGNSA. Termini included, the CDR3 measures 15 amino acids. The CDR3 is CASSLWASGANVLPF.

A note on this clonotype: The junction does not match germline at one end; this may be a read error. The J gene is TRBJ2-7, the V gene TRBV6-6; D is perhaps TRBD2 (6 bases). CDR3 length equals 14 residues. Germline values: CDR1 MNHNY, CDR2 SVGAGI (reference sequence). DNA for the CDR3: TGTGCCGGCAGTACGCAGGGAGGCTCCTACGAGCAGTACTTC. Protein sequence: CAGSTQGGSYEQYF.

In this sample, this clonotype turned up once. A read error may be the cause here, since a much bigger clone is one base away. This chain uses TRBV11-2 with TRBJ2-5; D is perhaps TRBD2 (5 bases). CDR3 length: 11 amino acids. Looked up from germline, CDR1 is SGHAT and CDR2 is FQNNGV. This chain's CDR3 is CASSSRGEPFF. The CDR3 bases are TGTGCCAGCAGCTCTCGGGGAGAGCCGTTCTTC.

This chain links TRBV6-5 with TRBJ1-2, with D perhaps TRBD1 (5 bases). The CDR3 runs 13 residues. With 4 bases removed from V and 7 bases from J, the gap between germline ends came to 13 bases. From germline, CDR1 is MNHEY and CDR2 SVGAGI. The CDR3 region is CASSSNPGFGYTF. The CDR3, as DNA: TGTGCCAGCAGTTCCAACCCAGGGTTTGGCTACACCTTC.

This clonotype has at least ten counts. The genes are TRBV20-1 and TRBJ2-7; D may be TRBD1 (5 bases). Germline V gene lookup returns CDR1 DFQATT and CDR2 SNEGSKA (reference sequence). V gave up 3 bases and J gave up 3 bases, with 6 bases separating them. There are 11 residues in the CDR3. CDR3 bases: TGCAGTGCTAGCAGGGACTACGAGCAGTACTTC. Translated: CSASRDYEQYF.

This clonotype has at least ten counts. V is TRBV6-2 or TRBV6-3 and J is TRBJ2-1; 7 nucleotides line up with TRBD2. This CDR3 comprises 14 residues. J gave up 7 bases and V 5 bases, and 8 bases lay outside the gene matches. Germline CDR1 MNHEY, CDR2 SVGEGT. The CDR3 region is CASSPAGSWNEQFF. Here the CDR3 DNA reads TGTGCCAGCAGTCCAGCGGGATCTTGGAATGAGCAGTTCTTC.

Ten or more counts support this clonotype. The chain recombines TRBV7-9 with TRBJ2-1; the match to TRBD2 covers 9 bases. Germline assignment: CDR1 SEHNR and CDR2 FQNEAQ (reference sequence). This CDR3 comprises 15 residues. V lost 6 bases and J lost 8; bases outside the gene matches: 11. As DNA, the CDR3 is TGTGCCAGCAGACCCGGGACTAGCATAATGGATGAGCAGTTCTTC. The encoded protein is CASRPGTSIMDEQFF.

In this sample, this clonotype turned up many times. The chain employs TRBV14 and TRBJ2-6; maybe TRBD2 (5 bases). Germline CDR1 is SGHDN and CDR2 is FVKESK. V was trimmed by 8 bases and J by 2 bases, leaving 19 bases between them. The length of the CDR3 is 17 residues. Here the CDR3 reads CASGRRLTGTGANVLTF. The DNA of the CDR3 is TGTGCCAGCGGCCGGCGACTCACGGGAACTGGGGCCAACGTCCTGACTTTC.

This CDR3 is CASSPEQLPSQKLFF. CDR3 coding DNA: TGTGCCAGCTCACCCGAACAGCTCCCGAGCCAAAAACTGTTTTTT. This chain uses TRBV18 with TRBJ1-4; D gene ambiguous. The germline CDR1 and CDR2 sequences are KGHSH and LQKENI. V was pared by 3 bases and J by 9 bases, with 17 bases between. This CDR3 spans 15 amino acids.

This sequence joins TRBV25-1 and TRBJ1-5, with D possibly TRBD1 on 5 matching bases. Germline CDR1 and CDR2: MGHDK and SYGVNS. This CDR3 has 18 amino acids. V dropped 0 bases and J dropped 2 bases, with 17 bases sitting between them. The CDR3: CASSEYRRGRGGNQPQHF. The CDR3 nucleotides are TGTGCCAGCAGTGAATACAGGCGGGGCCGGGGCGGCAATCAGCCCCAGCATTTT.

For this clonotype: Given a much more abundant clone one base away, this may be a read error. V is TRBV6-1 and J is TRBJ2-7; either TRBD1 or TRBD2 may supply D (5 bases each). Germline V CDR1 and CDR2: MNHNS, SASEGT. CDR3 length: 13 amino acids. Trimming took 6 bases from V and 3 from J, leaving 12 bases between them. The CDR3, as DNA: TGTGCCAGCAGCCGGGACGGAATCTACGAGCAGTACTTC. This sequence encodes CASSRDGIYEQYF.

This clonotype was picked up many times. The rearrangement links TRBV20-1 to TRBJ2-3, with 9 bases matching TRBD2. The V and J ends lost 6 bases and 1 base, in that order; junction bases with no gene match: 2. Germline V gene data show CDR1 as DFQATT and CDR2 as SNEGSKA (reference sequence). CDR3 length equals 13 residues. The DNA for the CDR3 is TGCAGTGCAATAGCGGGAGGCACAGATACGCAGTATTTT. Translated, it gives CSAIAGGTDTQYF.

This clonotype was seen at least ten times. This sequence joins TRBV3-1 and TRBJ1-2; 7 bases map to TRBD1. The CDR3 has 13 residues. V was clipped by 1 base and J by 8 bases; unmatched bases: 4. The germline V gene has CDR1 LGHDT and CDR2 YNNKEL (reference sequence). In DNA, the CDR3 is TGTGCCAGCAGCCAAGGACAGGGAAGGGGCTACACCTTC. Its translation is CASSQGQGRGYTF.

V and J are TRBV25-1 and TRBJ1-5; possibly TRBD1 for D (6 bases). Trimming took 4 bases from V and 3 from J, leaving 22 bases between them. There are 18 residues in the CDR3. Looked up from germline, CDR1 is MGHDK and CDR2 is SYGVNS. The CDR3 reads CASSARGLGQGHNQPQHF. CDR3 coding DNA: TGTGCCAGCAGTGCTAGGGGCTTGGGACAAGGGCACAATCAGCCCCAGCATTTT. The variable domain in full, completed from reference TRBV25-1 and TRBJ1-5, reads EADIYQTPRYLVIGTGKKITLECSQTMGHDKMYWYQQDPGMELHLIHYSYGVNSTEKGDLSSESTVSRIRTEHFPLTLESARPSHTSQYLCASSARGLGQGHNQPQHFGDGTRLSIL.

This clonotype appeared many times. The chain joins TRBV7-9 to TRBJ2-1; D uncertain. V shed 8 bases and J shed 5 bases, with 13 bases lying between them. This CDR3 has 13 residues. The germline gives CDR1 SEHNR, CDR2 FQNEAQ (reference sequence). The CDR3, as DNA: TGTGCCAGCTTACTGACCGGAAACAATGAGCAGTTCTTC. Protein: CASLLTGNNEQFF.

This clonotype was seen repeatedly, ten times or more. The chain has TRBV6-6 and TRBJ2-7; possibly TRBD1 or TRBD2 for D (5 bases each). This CDR3 contains 12 residues. Germline CDR1 and CDR2: MNHNY and SVGAGI (reference sequence). V was clipped by 7 bases and J by 4 bases, with 11 bases between them. In nucleotides, the CDR3 is TGTGCCAGCAATGATTGGGGGTACGAGCAGTACTTC. Encoded protein: CASNDWGYEQYF.

This chain uses TRBV15 with TRBJ1-2, with unresolved D. CDR3 length: 14 residues. V dropped 3 bases and J dropped 4 bases, with 12 bases sitting between them. Looked up from germline, CDR1 is LNHNV and CDR2 is YYDKDF (reference sequence). CDR3 in DNA: TGTGCCACCAGCAGCCCACCGGAACTCTATGGCTACACCTTC. Translated, it gives CATSSPPELYGYTF.

At least ten counts were recorded for this clonotype. The chain carries TRBV7-9 and TRBJ2-1, with 9 nucleotides matching TRBD2. The V gene's germline CDR1 is SEHNR and CDR2 FQNEAQ (reference sequence). This CDR3 is 16 amino acids long. V shed 5 bases, J shed 6 bases, and the junction held 11 bases outside the gene matches. The CDR3 sequence: CASSAISAGGLNEQFF. Written as DNA, the CDR3 is TGTGCCAGCAGCGCGATATCTGCGGGGGGGCTCAATGAGCAGTTCTTC.

This clonotype was detected ten times or more. The rearrangement uses TRBV7-8 and TRBJ2-4; D assignment may be TRBD1 or TRBD2 (6 bases each). This CDR3 region has 15 residues. Germline lookup yields CDR1 SGHVS and CDR2 FQNEAQ. V dropped 5 bases and J dropped 4 bases, with 15 bases sitting between them. In nucleotides, the CDR3 is TGTGCCAGCAGCGGGAATCGGGGGACAAAAAACATTCAGTACTTC. It translates to CASSGNRGTKNIQYF.

The chain employs TRBV30 and TRBJ1-3, with 9 bases lining up with TRBD1. The CDR3 is made up of 18 amino acids. The V and J ends lost 3 bases and 0 bases, in that order; junction bases with no gene match: 12. Germline lookup yields CDR1 GTSNPN and CDR2 SVGIG (reference sequence). CDR3 bases: TGTGCCTGGAGCGCGACAGGGGGATCAAAGTACTCTGGAAACACCATATATTTT. Protein product: CAWSATGGSKYSGNTIYF.

As concerns this clonotype: The DNA is omitted, as the CDR3 cannot be located on it reliably, and the CDR3 follows TCRdb's listing. The chain has TRBV5-8 and TRBJ2-1; the D call in the table, TRBD1, was not verified against the DNA. CDR1 and CDR2 (germline): SGHTS, YDEGEE. Termini included, the CDR3 measures 22 amino acids. The chain's CDR3 is CASSIYLCSVEIWDSRYNEQFF.

This clonotype was found many times. This chain links TRBV5-1 with TRBJ2-7, with TRBD2 identical over 8 bases. The length of the CDR3 is 15 residues. Germline-derived CDR1 and CDR2 are SGHRS and YFSETQ. The V gene end was trimmed by 3 bases and the J gene end by 1 base; junction bases not matched to a gene: 6. Written as DNA, the CDR3 is TGCGCCAGCAGCTCCGGGGGGGCAGGGTCCTACGAGCAGTACTTC. Translated: CASSSGGAGSYEQYF.

V usage is TRBV19 and J usage is TRBJ2-1; 8 nucleotides line up with TRBD1. CDR3 length: 14 amino acids. The V gene's germline CDR1 is LNHDA and CDR2 SQIVND (reference sequence). Trimming removed 4 bases from V and 4 bases from J; junction bases left unmatched: 3. CDR3 nucleotide sequence: TGTGCCAGTAGTAGACAGGGGACATACAATGAGCAGTTCTTC. As protein: CASSRQGTYNEQFF.

This clonotype was detected a few times. This may arise from a read error, as a much more abundant clone is one base away. J is TRBJ2-1 and V is TRBV29-1; 14 bases are a match to TRBD2. Germline V gives CDR1 SQVTM, CDR2 ANQGSEA. V trimming: 6 bases; J trimming: 6 bases; junction bases outside the gene matches: 10. The CDR3 has 16 residues. Here the CDR3 DNA reads TGCAGCGTCCGGACTAGCGGGGGGATCCCCTGCAATGAGCAGTTCTTC. It is translated as CSVRTSGGIPCNEQFF.